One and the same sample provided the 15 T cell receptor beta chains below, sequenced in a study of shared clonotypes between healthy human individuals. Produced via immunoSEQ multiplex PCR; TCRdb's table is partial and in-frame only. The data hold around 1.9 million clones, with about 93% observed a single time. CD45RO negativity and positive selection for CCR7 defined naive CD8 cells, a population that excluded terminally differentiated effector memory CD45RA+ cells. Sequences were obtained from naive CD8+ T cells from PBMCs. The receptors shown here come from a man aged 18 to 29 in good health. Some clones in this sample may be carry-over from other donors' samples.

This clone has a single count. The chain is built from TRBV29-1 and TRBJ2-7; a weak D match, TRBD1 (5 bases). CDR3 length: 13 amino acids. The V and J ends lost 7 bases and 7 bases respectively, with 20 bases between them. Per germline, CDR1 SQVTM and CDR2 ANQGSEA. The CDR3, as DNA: TGCAGCGGTCTAACAGGTCCAGGTCAAGAGCAGTACTTC. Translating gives CSGLTGPGQEQYF.

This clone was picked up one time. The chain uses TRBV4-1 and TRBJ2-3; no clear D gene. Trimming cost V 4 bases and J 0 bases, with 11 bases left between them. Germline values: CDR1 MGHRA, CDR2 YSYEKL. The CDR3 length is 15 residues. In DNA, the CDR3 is TGCGCCAGCAGCCCCCGGGTGTCAAGCACAGATACGCAGTATTTT. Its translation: CASSPRVSSTDTQYF.

The DNA for the CDR3 is TGTGCCAGCAGCCAGGGACACGGCGAGCAGTACTTC. Protein sequence: CASSQGHGEQYF. This chain joins TRBV7-9 and TRBJ2-7, with a possible D match to TRBD1 (6 bases). The length of the CDR3 is 12 residues. CDR1 SEHNR and CDR2 FQNEAQ come from the germline V gene (reference sequence). Trimming removed 5 bases from V and 6 bases from J, with 11 bases in between.

CDR3 bases: TGTGCCTCCACCCGGTCTCCCAAATCCCTTAATGAAAAACTGTTTTTT. This codes for CASTRSPKSLNEKLFF. The chain has TRBV27 and TRBJ1-4; no reliable D call. Trimming pared 11 bases from V and 4 bases from J, leaving 23 bases between. This CDR3 is built from 16 residues. CDR1 is MNHEY, CDR2 SMNVEV, per germline (reference sequence). The full variable domain, its missing parts supplied by reference TRBV27 and TRBJ1-4, is EAQVTQNPRYLITVTGKKLTVTCSQNMNHEYMSWYRQDPGLGLRQIYYSMNVEVTDKGDVPEGYKVSRKEKRNFPLILESPSPNQTSLYFCASTRSPKSLNEKLFFGSGTQLSVL.

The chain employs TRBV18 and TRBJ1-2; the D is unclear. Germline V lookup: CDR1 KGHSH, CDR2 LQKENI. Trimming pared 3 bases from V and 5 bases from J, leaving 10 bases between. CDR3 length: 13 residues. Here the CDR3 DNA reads TGTGCCAGCTCACCGTTAGGAGAGTATGGCTACACCTTC. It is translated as CASSPLGEYGYTF.

CDR3 DNA sequence: TGTGCCAGCAGCCCCGGAGAGAGCTCCTACGAGCAGTACTTC. The encoded protein is CASSPGESSYEQYF. J is TRBJ2-7 and V is TRBV9; D call uncertain. This CDR3 has 14 residues. Germline CDR1 is SGDLS and CDR2 is YYNGEE. With 4 bases removed from V and 0 bases from J, the gap between germline ends came to 11 bases.

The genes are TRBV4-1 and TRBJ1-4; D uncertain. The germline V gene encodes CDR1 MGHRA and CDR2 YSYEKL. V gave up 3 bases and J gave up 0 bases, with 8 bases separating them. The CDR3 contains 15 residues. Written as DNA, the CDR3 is TGCGCCAGCAGCCACAGAGAGCCAACTAATGAAAAACTGTTTTTT. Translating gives CASSHREPTNEKLFF.

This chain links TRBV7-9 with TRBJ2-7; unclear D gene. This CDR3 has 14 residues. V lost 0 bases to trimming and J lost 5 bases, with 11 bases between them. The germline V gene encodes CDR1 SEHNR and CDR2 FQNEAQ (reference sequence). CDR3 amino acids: CASSLALGSHEQYF. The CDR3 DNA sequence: TGTGCCAGCAGCTTAGCGCTCGGTTCCCACGAGCAGTACTTC.

CDR3 region: CASSPTSGTGELFF. As DNA, the CDR3 is TGTGCCAGCAGCCCGACTAGCGGCACCGGGGAGCTGTTTTTT. This chain links TRBV11-3 with TRBJ2-2; TRBD2 aligns across 9 bases. From germline, CDR1 is SGHNT and CDR2 YENEEA. CDR3 size: 14 residues. J lost 4 bases, V lost 5 bases, and 2 bases had no gene match.

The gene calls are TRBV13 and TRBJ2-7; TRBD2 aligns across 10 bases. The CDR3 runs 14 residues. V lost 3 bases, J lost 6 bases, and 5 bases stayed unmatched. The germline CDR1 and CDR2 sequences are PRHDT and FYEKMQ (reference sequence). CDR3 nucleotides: TGTGCCAGCAGCTTGAGCGGGAGGGCTGTCGAGCAGTACTTC. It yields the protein CASSLSGRAVEQYF.

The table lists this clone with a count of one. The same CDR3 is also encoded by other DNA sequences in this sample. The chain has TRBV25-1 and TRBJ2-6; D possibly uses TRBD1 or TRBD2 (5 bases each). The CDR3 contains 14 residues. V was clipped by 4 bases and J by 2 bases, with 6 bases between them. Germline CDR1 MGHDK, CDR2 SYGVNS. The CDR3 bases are TGTGCCAGCAGTGTGGGGGCTGGGGCCAACGTCCTGACTTTC. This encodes CASSVGAGANVLTF. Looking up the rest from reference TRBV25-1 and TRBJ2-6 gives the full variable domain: EADIYQTPRYLVIGTGKKITLECSQTMGHDKMYWYQQDPGMELHLIHYSYGVNSTEKGDLSSESTVSRIRTEHFPLTLESARPSHTSQYLCASSVGAGANVLTFGAGSRLTVL.

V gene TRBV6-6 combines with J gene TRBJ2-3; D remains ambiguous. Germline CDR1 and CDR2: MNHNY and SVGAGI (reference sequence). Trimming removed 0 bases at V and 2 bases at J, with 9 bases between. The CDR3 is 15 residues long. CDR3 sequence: CASSYSYTNTDTQYF. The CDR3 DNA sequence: TGTGCCAGCAGTTACTCTTACACAAACACAGATACGCAGTATTTT.

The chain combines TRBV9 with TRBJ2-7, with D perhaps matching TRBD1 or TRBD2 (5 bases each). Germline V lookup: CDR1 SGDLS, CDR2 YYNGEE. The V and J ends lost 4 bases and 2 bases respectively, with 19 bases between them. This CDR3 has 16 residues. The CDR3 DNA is TGTGCCAGCAGCCCCTCATGGGGCTGGGGGACCTACGAGCAGTACTTC. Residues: CASSPSWGWGTYEQYF.

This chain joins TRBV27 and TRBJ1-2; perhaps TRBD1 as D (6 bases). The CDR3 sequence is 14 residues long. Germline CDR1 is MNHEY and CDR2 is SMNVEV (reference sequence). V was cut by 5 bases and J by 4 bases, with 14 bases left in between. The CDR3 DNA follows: TGTGCCAGCAGTCCCCGGACAGCTACCTATGGCTACACCTTC. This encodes CASSPRTATYGYTF.

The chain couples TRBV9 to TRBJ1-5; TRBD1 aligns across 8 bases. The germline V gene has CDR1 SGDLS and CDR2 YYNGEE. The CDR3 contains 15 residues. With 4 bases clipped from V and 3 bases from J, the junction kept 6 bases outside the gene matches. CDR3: CASSPTGAINQPQHF. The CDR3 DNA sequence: TGTGCCAGCAGCCCGACAGGGGCAATCAATCAGCCCCAGCATTTT.